This note documents a single T cell receptor beta chain sequence. The CDR3 covers 14 residues. Germline values: CDR1 MNHNS, CDR2 SASEGT. Trimming stripped 0 bases from V and 8 bases from J, with 11 bases between. The entry originates in a study of blood T cell repertoires in COVID-19. Study-wide context: COVID-19 samples, acute and convalescent, were from the United States, Italy and Spain. PBMCs, B-cell-depleted T cells, or T cells provided the cDNA or gDNA that made up the material.

Per the original methods: Reference gene primer amplification gave estimated nucleated cell counts. The protocol was immunoSEQ multiplex PCR, while the TCRdb copy is restricted to in-frame clones and leaves out a portion. V and J calls plus clone size are reproduced from that table; the DNA served to infer D and trimming. The sample shows roughly 100,000 clones, roughly 72% of them seen only once. This clonotype was sampled from an older man with acute or convalescent COVID-19. The chain employs TRBV6-1 and TRBJ1-5; a weak D match, TRBD1 (5 bases). Sequencing used peripheral blood. CDR3 DNA sequence: TGTGCCAGCAGTGAAGCCGGGGGGGAGAAGCCCCAGCATTTT. Its translation: CASSEAGGEKPQHF.